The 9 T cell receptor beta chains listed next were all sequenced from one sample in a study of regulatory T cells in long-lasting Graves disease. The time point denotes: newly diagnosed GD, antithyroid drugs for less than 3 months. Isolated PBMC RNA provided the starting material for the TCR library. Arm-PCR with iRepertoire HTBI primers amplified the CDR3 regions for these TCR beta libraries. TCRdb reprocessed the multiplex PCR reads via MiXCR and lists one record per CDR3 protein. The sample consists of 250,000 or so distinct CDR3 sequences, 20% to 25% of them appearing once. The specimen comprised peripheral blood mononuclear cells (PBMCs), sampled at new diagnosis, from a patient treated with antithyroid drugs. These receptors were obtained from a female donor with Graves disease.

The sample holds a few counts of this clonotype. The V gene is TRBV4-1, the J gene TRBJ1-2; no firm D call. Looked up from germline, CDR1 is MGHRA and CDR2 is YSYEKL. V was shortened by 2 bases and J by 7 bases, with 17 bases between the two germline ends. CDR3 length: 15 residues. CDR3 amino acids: CASSQTTGLPSGYTF. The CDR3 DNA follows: TGCGCCAGCAGCCAAACAACCGGGCTCCCCTCTGGCTACACCTTC.

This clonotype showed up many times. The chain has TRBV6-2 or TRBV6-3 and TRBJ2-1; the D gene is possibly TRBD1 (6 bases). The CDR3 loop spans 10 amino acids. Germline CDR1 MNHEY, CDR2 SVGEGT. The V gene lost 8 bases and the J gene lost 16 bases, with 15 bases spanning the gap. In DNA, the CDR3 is TGTGCCAGCGGACAGAATAGGGGTTTCTTC. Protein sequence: CASGQNRGFF.

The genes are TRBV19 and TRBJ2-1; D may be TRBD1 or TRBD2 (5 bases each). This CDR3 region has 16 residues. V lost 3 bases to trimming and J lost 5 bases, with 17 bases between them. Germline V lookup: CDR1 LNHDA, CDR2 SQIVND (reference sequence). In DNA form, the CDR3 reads TGTGCCAGTAGTATTGGTCTGGGGACGGATAACAATGAGCAGTTCTTC. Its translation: CASSIGLGTDNNEQFF.

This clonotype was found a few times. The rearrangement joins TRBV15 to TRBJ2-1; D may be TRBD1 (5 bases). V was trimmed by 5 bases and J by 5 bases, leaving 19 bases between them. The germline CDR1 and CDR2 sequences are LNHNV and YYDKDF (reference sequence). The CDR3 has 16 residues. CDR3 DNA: TGTGCCACCAGCGGCAGGACATTCGCGCCTAACAATGAGCAGTTCTTC. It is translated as CATSGRTFAPNNEQFF.

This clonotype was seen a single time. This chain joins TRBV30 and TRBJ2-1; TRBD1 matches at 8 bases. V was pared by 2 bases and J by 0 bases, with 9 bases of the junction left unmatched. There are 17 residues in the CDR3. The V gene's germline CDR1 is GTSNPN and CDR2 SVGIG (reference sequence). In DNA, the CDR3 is TGTGCCTGGAGTACCCCGACAGGGGCCGTCTCCTACAATGAGCAGTTCTTC. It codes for CAWSTPTGAVSYNEQFF.

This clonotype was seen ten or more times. The CDR3 DNA reads TGTGCCAGCAGCCTAGCATTTGGAGCGGGGGGGTACCAAGAGACCCAGTACTTC. Translating it yields CASSLAFGAGGYQETQYF. The gene calls are TRBV27 and TRBJ2-5; 10 bases match TRBD2. The CDR3 is made up of 18 amino acids. The V gene's germline CDR1 is MNHEY and CDR2 SMNVEV (reference sequence). V lost 6 bases to trimming and J lost 0 bases; unmatched junction nucleotides: 13.

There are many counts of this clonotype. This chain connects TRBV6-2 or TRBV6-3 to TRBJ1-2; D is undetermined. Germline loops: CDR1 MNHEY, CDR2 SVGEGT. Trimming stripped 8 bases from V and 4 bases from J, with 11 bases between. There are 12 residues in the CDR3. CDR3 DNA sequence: TGTGCCAGCTGTGGGTACGGCTATGGCTACACCTTC. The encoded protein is CASCGYGYGYTF.

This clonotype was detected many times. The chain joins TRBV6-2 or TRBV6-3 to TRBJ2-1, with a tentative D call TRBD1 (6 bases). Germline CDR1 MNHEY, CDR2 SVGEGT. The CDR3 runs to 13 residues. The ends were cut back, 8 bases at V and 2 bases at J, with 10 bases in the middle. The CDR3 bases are TGTGCCAGCCGGGACACTACCTACAATGAGCAGTTCTTC. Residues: CASRDTTYNEQFF.

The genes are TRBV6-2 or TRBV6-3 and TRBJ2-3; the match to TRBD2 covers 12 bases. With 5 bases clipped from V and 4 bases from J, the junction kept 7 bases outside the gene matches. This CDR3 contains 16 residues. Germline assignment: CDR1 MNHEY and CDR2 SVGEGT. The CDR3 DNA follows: TGTGCCAGCAGTCGACCTAGCGGGAGGGCCTCAGATACGCAGTATTTT. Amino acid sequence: CASSRPSGRASDTQYF.